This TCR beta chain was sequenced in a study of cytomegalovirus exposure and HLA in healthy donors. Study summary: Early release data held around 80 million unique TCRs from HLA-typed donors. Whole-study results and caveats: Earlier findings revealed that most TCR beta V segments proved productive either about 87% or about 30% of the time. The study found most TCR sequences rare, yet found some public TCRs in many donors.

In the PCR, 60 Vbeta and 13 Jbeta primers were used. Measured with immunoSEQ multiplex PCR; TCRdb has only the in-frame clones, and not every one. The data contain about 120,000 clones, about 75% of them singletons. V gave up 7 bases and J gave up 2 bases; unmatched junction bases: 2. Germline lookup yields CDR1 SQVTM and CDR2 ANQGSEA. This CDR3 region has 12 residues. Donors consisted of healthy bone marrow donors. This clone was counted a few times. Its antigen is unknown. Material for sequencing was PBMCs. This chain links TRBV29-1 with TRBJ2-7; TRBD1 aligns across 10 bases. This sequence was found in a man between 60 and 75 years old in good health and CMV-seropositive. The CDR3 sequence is CSAGTGAYEQYF. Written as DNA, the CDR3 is TGCAGCGCTGGGACAGGGGCCTACGAGCAGTACTTC.